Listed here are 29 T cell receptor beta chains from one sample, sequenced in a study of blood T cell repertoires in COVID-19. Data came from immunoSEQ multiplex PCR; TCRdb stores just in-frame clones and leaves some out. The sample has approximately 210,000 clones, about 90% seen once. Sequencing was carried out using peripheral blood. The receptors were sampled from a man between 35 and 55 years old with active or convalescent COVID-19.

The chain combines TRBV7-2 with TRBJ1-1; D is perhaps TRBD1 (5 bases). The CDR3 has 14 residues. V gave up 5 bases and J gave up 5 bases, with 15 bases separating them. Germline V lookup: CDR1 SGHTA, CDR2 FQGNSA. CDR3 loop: CASSPDRFSTEAFF. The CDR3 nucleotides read TGTGCCAGCAGCCCTGACAGATTTTCTACTGAAGCTTTCTTT.

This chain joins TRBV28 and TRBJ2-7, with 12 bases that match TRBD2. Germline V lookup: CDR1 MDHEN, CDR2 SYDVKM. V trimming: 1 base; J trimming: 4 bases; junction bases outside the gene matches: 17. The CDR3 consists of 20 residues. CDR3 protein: CASSLLVPKTGLAGSYEQYF. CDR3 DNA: TGTGCCAGCAGTTTATTGGTGCCAAAAACGGGACTAGCGGGCTCATACGAGCAGTACTTC.

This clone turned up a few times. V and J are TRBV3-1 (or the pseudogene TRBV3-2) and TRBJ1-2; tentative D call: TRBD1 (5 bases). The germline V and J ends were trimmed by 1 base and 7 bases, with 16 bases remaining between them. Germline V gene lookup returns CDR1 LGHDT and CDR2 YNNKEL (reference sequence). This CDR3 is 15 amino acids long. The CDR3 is CASSQVAGRATGYTF. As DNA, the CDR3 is TGTGCCAGCAGCCAAGTTGCGGGGCGAGCGACTGGCTACACCTTC.

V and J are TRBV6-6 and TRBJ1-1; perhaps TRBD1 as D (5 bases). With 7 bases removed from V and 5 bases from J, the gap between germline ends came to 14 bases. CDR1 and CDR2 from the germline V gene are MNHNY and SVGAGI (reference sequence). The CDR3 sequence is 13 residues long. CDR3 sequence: CASKMDKTTEAFF. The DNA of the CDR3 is TGTGCCAGCAAGATGGACAAGACAACTGAAGCTTTCTTT.

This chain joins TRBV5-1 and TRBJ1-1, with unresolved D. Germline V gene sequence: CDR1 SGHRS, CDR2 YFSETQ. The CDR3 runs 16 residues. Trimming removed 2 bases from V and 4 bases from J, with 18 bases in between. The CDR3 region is CASSLTTREAGTEAFF. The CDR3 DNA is TGCGCCAGCAGCTTAACGACCCGGGAGGCGGGCACTGAAGCTTTCTTT.

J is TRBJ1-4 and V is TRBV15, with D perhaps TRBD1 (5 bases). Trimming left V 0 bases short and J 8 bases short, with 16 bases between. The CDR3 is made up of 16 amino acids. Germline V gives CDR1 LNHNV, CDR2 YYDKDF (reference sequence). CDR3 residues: CATSRDREGKSEKLFF. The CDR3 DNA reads TGTGCCACCAGCAGAGATAGGGAGGGGAAGAGCGAAAAACTGTTTTTT.

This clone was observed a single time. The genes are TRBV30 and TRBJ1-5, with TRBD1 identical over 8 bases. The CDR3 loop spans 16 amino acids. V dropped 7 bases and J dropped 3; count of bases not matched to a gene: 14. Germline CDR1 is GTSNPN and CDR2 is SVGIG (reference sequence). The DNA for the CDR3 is TGTGCCTATAGAAAGCAAACAGGGGGGTTCAATCAGCCCCAGCATTTT. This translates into CAYRKQTGGFNQPQHF. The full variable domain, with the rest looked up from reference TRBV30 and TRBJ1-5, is SQTIHQWPATLVQPVGSPLSLECTVEGTSNPNLYWYRQAAGRGLQLLFYSVGIGQISSEVPQNLSASRPQDRQFILSSKKLLLSDSGFYLCAYRKQTGGFNQPQHFGDGTRLSIL.

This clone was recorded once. CDR3: CASSRYRGQYGYTF. Written as DNA, the CDR3 is TGTGCCAGCAGCCGTTACAGGGGGCAATATGGCTACACCTTC. The chain couples TRBV7-2 to TRBJ1-2, with 9 bases matching TRBD1. Germline lookup yields CDR1 SGHTA and CDR2 FQGNSA. With 5 bases clipped from V and 5 bases from J, the junction kept 6 bases outside the gene matches. The CDR3 is made up of 14 amino acids.

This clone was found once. The CDR3 DNA reads as TGTGCCAGCAGTGCCACACGGGACAGGGGAAACACCATATATTTT. Translated, it gives CASSATRDRGNTIYF. This chain connects TRBV2 to TRBJ1-3, with 8 bases aligning to TRBD1. This CDR3 has 15 residues. The trim removed 4 bases at V and 4 bases at J, leaving 6 bases unmatched. CDR1 is SNHLY and CDR2 is FYNNEI in the germline V gene.

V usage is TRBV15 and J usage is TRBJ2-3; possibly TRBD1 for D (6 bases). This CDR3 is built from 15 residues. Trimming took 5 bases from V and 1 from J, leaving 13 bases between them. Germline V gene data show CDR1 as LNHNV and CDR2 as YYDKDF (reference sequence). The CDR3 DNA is TGTGCCACCAGCTCACAGACAGGAGGCACAGATACGCAGTATTTT. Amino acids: CATSSQTGGTDTQYF.

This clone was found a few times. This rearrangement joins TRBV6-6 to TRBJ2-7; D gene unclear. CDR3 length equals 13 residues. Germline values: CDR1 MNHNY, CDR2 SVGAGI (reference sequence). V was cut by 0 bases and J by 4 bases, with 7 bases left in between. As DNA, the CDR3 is TGTGCCAGCAGTTACTCATCCTATTACGAGCAGTACTTC. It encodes CASSYSSYYEQYF.

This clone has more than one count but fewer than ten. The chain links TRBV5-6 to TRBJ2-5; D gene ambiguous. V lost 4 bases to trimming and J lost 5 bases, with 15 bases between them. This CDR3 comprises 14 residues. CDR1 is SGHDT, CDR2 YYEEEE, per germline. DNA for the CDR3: TGTGCCAGCAGCGACACGTACTCCGGTGAGACCCAGTACTTC. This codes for CASSDTYSGETQYF.

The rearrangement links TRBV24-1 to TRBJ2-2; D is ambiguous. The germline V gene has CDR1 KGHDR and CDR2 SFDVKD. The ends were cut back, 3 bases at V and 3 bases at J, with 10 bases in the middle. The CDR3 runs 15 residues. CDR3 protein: CATSDLSVHTGELFF. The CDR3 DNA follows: TGTGCCACCAGTGATCTAAGTGTACACACCGGGGAGCTGTTTTTT.

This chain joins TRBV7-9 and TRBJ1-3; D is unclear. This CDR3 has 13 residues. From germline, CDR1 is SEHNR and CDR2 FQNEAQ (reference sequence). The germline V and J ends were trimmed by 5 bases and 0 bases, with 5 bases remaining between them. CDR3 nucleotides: TGTGCCAGCAGCCCGAGCTCTGGAAACACCATATATTTT. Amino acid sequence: CASSPSSGNTIYF.

The CDR3 nucleotides are TGTGCCAGCAGCTTCCGACGACAGGGCTACGGGGAGCAGTACTTC. Protein: CASSFRRQGYGEQYF. This chain connects TRBV11-2 to TRBJ2-7, with TRBD1 identical over 7 bases. The CDR3 runs 15 residues. Looked up from germline, CDR1 is SGHAT and CDR2 is FQNNGV. J was trimmed by 7 bases and V by 3 bases; bases with no gene match: 12. Variable domain in full (rest from reference TRBV11-2 and TRBJ2-7): EAGVAQSPRYKIIEKRQSVAFWCNPISGHATLYWYQQILGQGPKLLIQFQNNGVVDDSQLPKDRFSAERLKGVDSTLKIQPAKLEDSAVYLCASSFRRQGYGEQYFGPGTRLTVT.

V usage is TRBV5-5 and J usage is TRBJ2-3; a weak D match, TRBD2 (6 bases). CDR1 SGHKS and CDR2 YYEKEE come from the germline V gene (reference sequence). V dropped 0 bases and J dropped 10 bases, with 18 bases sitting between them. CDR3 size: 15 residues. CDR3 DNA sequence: TGTGCCAGCAGCTTGGAAGGGTTCCCGACTAGTCCGCAGTATTTT. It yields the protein CASSLEGFPTSPQYF.

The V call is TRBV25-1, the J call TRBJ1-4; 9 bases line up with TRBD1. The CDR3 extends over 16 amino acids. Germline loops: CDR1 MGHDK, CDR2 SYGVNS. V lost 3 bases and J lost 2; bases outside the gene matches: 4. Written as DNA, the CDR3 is TGTGCCAGCAGTGAGGGCGGGACAGGGACTAATGAAAAACTGTTTTTT. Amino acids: CASSEGGTGTNEKLFF.

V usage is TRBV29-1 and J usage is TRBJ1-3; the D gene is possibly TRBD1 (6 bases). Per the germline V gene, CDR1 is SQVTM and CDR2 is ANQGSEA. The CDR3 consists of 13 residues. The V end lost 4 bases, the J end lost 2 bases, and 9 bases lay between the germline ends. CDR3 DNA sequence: TGCAGCGTTGGGACAGCAGCTGGAAACACCATATATTTT. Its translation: CSVGTAAGNTIYF. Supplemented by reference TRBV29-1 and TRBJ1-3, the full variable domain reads SAVISQKPSRDICQRGTSLTIQCQVDSQVTMMFWYRQQPGQSLTLIATANQGSEATYESGFVIDKFPISRPNLTFSTLTVSNMSPEDSSIYLCSVGTAAGNTIYFGEGSWLTVV.

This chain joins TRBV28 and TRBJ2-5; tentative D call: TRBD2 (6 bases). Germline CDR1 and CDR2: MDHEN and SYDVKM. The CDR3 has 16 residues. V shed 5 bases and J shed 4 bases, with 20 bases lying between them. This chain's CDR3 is CASSREGGAVIETQYF. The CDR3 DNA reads TGTGCCAGCAGTCGTGAAGGCGGGGCGGTTATAGAGACCCAGTACTTC.

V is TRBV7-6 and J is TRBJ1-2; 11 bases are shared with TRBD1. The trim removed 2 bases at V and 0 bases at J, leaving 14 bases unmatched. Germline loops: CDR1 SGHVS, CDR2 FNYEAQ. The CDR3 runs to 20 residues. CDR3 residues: CASSLRNPPGQGDANYGYTF. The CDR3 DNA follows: TGTGCCAGCAGCTTAAGGAACCCTCCGGGACAGGGGGATGCTAACTATGGCTACACCTTC.

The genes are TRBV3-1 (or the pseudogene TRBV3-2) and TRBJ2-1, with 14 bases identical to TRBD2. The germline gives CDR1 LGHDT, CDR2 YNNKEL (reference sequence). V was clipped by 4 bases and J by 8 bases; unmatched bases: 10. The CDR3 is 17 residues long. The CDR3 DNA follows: TGTGCCAGCAGCCCCAGCGAGACTAGCGGGAGGGTGGATGAGCAGTTCTTC. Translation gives CASSPSETSGRVDEQFF.

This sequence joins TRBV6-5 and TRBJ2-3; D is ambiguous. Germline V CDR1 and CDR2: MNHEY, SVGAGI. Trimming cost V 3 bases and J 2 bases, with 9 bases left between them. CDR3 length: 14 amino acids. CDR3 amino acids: CASSYHAVTDTQYF. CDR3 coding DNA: TGTGCCAGCAGTTATCACGCAGTCACAGATACGCAGTATTTT.

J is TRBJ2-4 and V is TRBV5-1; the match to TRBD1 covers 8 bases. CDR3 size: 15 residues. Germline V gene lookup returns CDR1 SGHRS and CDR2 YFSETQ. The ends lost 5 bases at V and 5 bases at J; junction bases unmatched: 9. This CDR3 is CASRGLTGDQNIQYF. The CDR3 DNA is TGCGCCAGCAGAGGCCTGACAGGGGACCAAAACATTCAGTACTTC.

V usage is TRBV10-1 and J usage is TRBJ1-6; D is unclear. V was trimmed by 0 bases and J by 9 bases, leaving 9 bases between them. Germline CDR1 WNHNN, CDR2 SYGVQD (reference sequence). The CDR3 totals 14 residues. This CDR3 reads CASSESVEFSPLHF. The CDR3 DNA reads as TGCGCCAGCAGTGAGTCCGTGGAGTTTTCACCCCTCCACTTT.

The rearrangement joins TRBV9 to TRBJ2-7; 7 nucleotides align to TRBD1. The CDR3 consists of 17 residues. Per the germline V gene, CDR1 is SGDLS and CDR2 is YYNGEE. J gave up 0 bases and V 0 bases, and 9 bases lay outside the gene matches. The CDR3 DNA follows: TGTGCCAGCAGCGTAGGGGACAGTCTAAGCGGCTCCTACGAGCAGTACTTC. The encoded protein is CASSVGDSLSGSYEQYF.

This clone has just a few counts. CDR3 DNA: TGTGCCAGCTCGGGACAGGGCCATAATTCACCCCTCCACTTT. Protein sequence: CASSGQGHNSPLHF. The chain couples TRBV2 to TRBJ1-6; 9 bases fit TRBD1. V lost 8 bases and J lost 5; bases outside the gene matches: 4. Germline-derived CDR1 and CDR2 are SNHLY and FYNNEI. There are 14 residues in the CDR3.

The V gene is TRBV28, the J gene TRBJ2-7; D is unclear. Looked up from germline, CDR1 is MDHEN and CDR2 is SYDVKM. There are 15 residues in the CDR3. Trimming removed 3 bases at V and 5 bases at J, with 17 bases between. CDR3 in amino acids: CASSFPPRGSNEQYF. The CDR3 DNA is TGTGCCAGCAGTTTCCCTCCTCGAGGAAGTAACGAGCAGTACTTC.

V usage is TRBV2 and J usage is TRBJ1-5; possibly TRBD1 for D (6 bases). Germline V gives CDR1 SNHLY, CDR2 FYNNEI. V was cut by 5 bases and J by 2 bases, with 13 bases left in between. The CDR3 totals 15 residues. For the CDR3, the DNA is TGTGCCAGCAGTCCTCAGGGGATCGGCAATCAGCCCCAGCATTTT. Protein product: CASSPQGIGNQPQHF.

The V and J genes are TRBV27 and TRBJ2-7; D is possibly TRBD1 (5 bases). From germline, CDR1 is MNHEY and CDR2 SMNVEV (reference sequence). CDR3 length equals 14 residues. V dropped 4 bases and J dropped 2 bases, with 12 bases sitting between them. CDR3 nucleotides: TGTGCCAGCAGTTCTTTGACGGACACCTACGAGCAGTACTTC. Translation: CASSSLTDTYEQYF.